This T cell receptor beta chain originates from a study of shared clonotypes between healthy human individuals. The assay was run at deep level. TCRdb keeps only in-frame clones here, not all; method: immunoSEQ multiplex PCR. The table lists millions of clones, just over 90% of them singletons. Those who donated were healthy HIV-negative adults, with no recent acute infections or vaccinations reported. The study separated CD4+ cells into CD45RA+ naive and CD45RA-negative memory subsets. Whole-study findings and limits: Generation probabilities of non-shared clonotypes were lower (relative to those shared by all four donors).

Remarks on this clone: Its antigen is as yet unknown.

J lost 5 bases, V lost 5 bases, and 7 bases had no gene match. CDR1 is LNHDA, CDR2 SQIVND, per germline (reference sequence). The length of the CDR3 is 16 residues. The gene calls are TRBV19 and TRBJ2-3; TRBD2 matches 13 bases. The source material was naive CD4+ T cells sorted from blood. As for subset: CD45RA+ positively selected. The receptor's source is a man between 18 and 29 years old in good health. This CDR3 reads CASSLGLAGVIDTQYF. As DNA, the CDR3 is TGTGCCAGTAGTCTCGGACTAGCGGGGGTAATAGATACGCAGTATTTT.